This entry describes one T cell receptor beta chain. Its antigen is unidentified. The data were taken from a study of CD8 T cells in ankylosing spondylitis. Study results and limitations: Significant enrichment of disease-linked clones was reported in matched ankylosing spondylitis synovial fluid. Among TCR beta sequences, a motif of eight highly homologous variants appeared characteristic of ankylosing spondylitis blood.

V lost 7 bases, J lost 4 bases, and 10 bases lay in between. Looked up from germline, CDR1 is MNHNY and CDR2 is SVGAGI (reference sequence). CDR3 size: 12 residues. Libraries for TCR beta were made by quantitative 5'-RACE with molecular barcodes. TCRdb recomputed calls from the 5' RACE reads with MiXCR, one row per CDR3 protein. The sample has roughly 700,000 distinct CDR3 sequences; under 20% are singletons. The receptor was derived from a male donor with ankylosing spondylitis. Sequenced: blood, either unsorted or a sorted T cell fraction (not recorded which). The chain has TRBV6-6 and TRBJ1-2, with unresolved D. The CDR3 loop reads CASTQEAYGYTF. The DNA of the CDR3 is TGTGCCAGCACCCAAGAGGCCTATGGCTACACCTTC.